The clone carrying this T cell receptor beta chain was observed a few times. The data were obtained in a study of blood T cell repertoires in COVID-19. About the study: Acute and convalescent COVID-19 specimens originated in the United States, Italy and Spain. From T cells, B-cell-depleted T cells, or PBMCs came the material, which was cDNA or gDNA.

Unmatched junction bases numbered 7, after V lost 2 bases and J lost 8 bases. The CDR3 loop spans 14 amino acids. Germline CDR1 and CDR2: LGHDT and YNNKEL (reference sequence). Source study methods: Amplification with reference gene primers provided the estimates of nucleated cell counts. The data were produced by immunoSEQ multiplex PCR, yet TCRdb's version contains in-frame clones alone and is incomplete. V and J calls and clone size are as listed in that table; D and trimming were resolved from the DNA. The sample lists around 250,000 clones, roughly 89% occurring once. Sequencing was performed on peripheral blood. This chain connects TRBV3-1 (or the pseudogene TRBV3-2) to TRBJ1-2, with 8 nucleotides matching TRBD1. The receptor was isolated from a woman aged 40 to 50 who had recovered from COVID-19. The CDR3 coding sequence is TGTGCCAGCAGCCAAATCCAGGGGGCCAAAGGCTACACCTTC. Protein: CASSQIQGAKGYTF.